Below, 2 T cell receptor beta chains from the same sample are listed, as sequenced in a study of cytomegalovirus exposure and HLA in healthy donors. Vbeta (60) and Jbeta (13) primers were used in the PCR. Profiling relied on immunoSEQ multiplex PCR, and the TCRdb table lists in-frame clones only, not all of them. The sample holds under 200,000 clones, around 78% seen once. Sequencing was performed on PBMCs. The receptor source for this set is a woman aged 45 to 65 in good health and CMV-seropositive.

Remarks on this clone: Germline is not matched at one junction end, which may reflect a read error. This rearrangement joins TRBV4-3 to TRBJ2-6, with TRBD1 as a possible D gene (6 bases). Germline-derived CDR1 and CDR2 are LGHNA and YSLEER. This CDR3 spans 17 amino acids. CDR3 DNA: TGCGCCAGCAGCCAAGCCCAGGGGAGCTCTGGGGCCAACGGCCTGACTTTC. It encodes CASSQAQGSSGANGLTF.

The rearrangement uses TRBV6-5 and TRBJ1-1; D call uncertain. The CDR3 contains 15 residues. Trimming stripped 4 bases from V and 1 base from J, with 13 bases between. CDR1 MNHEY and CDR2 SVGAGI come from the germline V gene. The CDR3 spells CASSSWAGRNTEAFF. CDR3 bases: TGTGCCAGCAGTTCCTGGGCCGGTAGGAACACTGAAGCTTTCTTT.